This paragraph covers one T cell receptor (beta chain) sequence. The specificity of this receptor is unknown. No much larger clone is present one base from it, and per-base qualities are unavailable. These data come from a study of T cells in localized non-small cell lung cancer (dated by TCRdb to about 2020). Study-level background: Comparing tumors with uninvolved tumor-adjacent lungs, the study looked at the T cell repertoires of about 240 patients with early-stage NSCLC. All 250 or so NSCLC patients in the cohort were treatment-naive and had localized lung tumors that were resected. The mean age of the NSCLC patients was less than 70 years, with 130 or so men and around 100 women. Summary of the overall study and its limitations: Because multi-region tumor sequencing was not performed, intratumor heterogeneity could not be ruled out. Because the study design was exploratory, TCR variables were selected using unadjusted p-values without false-discovery rate correction. The highest T cell clonality was observed in uninvolved tumor-adjacent lung, where clonality exceeded that of tumor, suggesting that antigenic responses were more focused in uninvolved tumor-adjacent lung. Longer overall survival was associated with higher blood T cell density, whereas shorter survival was associated with higher adjacent-lung clonality. A median of 57 of the top 100 tumor clones turned up in the paired uninvolved adjacent lung, and some 27 of those clones also ranked among the top 100 of that same adjacent lung.

Inclusive of the bounding cysteine and phenylalanine, the CDR3 is 14 residues long. The only DNA kept is the CDR3, 42 bases in frame from the first base. Trimming removed 9 bases from V and 2 bases from J, leaving 17 bases between the germline ends. CDR1 and CDR2 were assigned from the germline V gene (reference sequence) as WNHNN and SYGVQD. TCR beta CDR3 regions were sequenced from DNA using the immunoSEQ Assay. The authors' pipeline ran thus. T cell density was computed as TCR beta template counts normalized to usable DNA estimated by amplifying housekeeping genes. Using the preseqR package, richness was estimated by extrapolating to 120,000 templates for tissue samples and 400,000 templates for PBMC samples. Clonality was defined by subtracting Pielou's evenness from one. To identify tissue-enriched TCRs, differential abundance testing was run on productive amino-acid clonotypes with a minimum total count of 5 and an alpha of 0.1. Repertoire overlap between compartments was quantified with the Jaccard Index and Morisita Overlap Index. GLIPH grouped TCR beta CDR3s together with public tetramer-defined viral CDR3s, and a viral motif had to include at least three viral sequences and also show V-gene enrichment. This immuneACCESS table, as held by TCRdb, lists in-frame sequences with V and J called but not all clones. Of the missing ones, under half trace to an unresolved V gene in checked studies; the others have no known cause. V and J calls plus clone size are reproduced from that table; the DNA served to infer D and trimming. This sample holds approximately 100,000 clones; approximately 90% were observed only once. The ten largest clones represent about 4% of the sample.

At diagnosis, peripheral blood, uninvolved tumor-adjacent lung and tumor were collected and stored as a combination of fresh-frozen and FFPE material. For TCR repertoire profiling, blood samples were analyzed in the form of peripheral blood mononuclear cells. The source is a woman between 35 and 75 years old with stage II squamous cell lung carcinoma. The V and J genes are TRBV10-1 and TRBJ2-7; possibly the D gene is TRBD2, per 5 matching bases. The sequences come from PBMCs, collected before any cancer treatment. The DNA is TGCGCCAGTTCTGACCGGGAAACCGCCTACGAGCAGTACTTC. This yields the protein CASSDRETAYEQYF.